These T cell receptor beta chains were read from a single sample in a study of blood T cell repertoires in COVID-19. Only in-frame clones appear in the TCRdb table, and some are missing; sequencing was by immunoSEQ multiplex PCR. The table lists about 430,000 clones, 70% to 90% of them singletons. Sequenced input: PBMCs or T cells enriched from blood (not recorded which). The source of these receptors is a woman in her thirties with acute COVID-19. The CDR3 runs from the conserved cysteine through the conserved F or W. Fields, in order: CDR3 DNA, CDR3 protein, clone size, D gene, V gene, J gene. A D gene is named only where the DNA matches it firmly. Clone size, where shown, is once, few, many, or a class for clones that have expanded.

DNA: TGCGCCAGCTCTTTGAGGGTAACCACCGGGGAGCTGTTTTTT
CDR3: CASSLRVTTGELFF
size: NA
D: NA
V: TRBV5-1
J: TRBJ2-2

DNA: TGTGCCAGCAGCGACTCGGGAGCTGAGCAGTTCTTC
CDR3: CASSDSGAEQFF
size: NA
D: NA
V: TRBV9
J: TRBJ2-1

DNA: TGTGCCAGCAGTGAACCGACAGGGTATTCACCCCTCCACTTT
CDR3: CASSEPTGYSPLHF
size: NA
D: TRBD1
V: TRBV6-1
J: TRBJ1-6

DNA: TGCGCCAGCAGCTTTAAACAGGGAACCACTGAAGCTTTCTTT
CDR3: CASSFKQGTTEAFF
size: NA
D: NA
V: TRBV5-1
J: TRBJ1-1

DNA: TGTGCCAGCAGCTTAGCACCGGGACAGGGTATTCCGAAAGGTGGCTACACCTTC
CDR3: CASSLAPGQGIPKGGYTF
size: NA
D: TRBD1
V: TRBV7-2
J: TRBJ1-2

DNA: TGTGCCAGTAGTATTTTCTACGGGGGAAACGAAAAACTGTTTTTT
CDR3: CASSIFYGGNEKLFF
size: few
D: NA
V: TRBV19
J: TRBJ1-4

DNA: TGTGCCACCAAGGACAGGTCCCCTAACTATGGCTACACCTTC
CDR3: CATKDRSPNYGYTF
size: NA
D: TRBD1
V: TRBV19
J: TRBJ1-2

DNA: TGTGCCAGCAGCTTCCAGTGGGGACAGGGACTGAAACTGTTTTTT
CDR3: CASSFQWGQGLKLFF
size: NA
D: TRBD1
V: TRBV7-2
J: TRBJ1-4

DNA: TGCGCCAGCAGCTCGCAACAGCGGACAGGGGGCTACGAGCAGTACTTC
CDR3: CASSSQQRTGGYEQYF
size: few
D: TRBD1
V: TRBV5-1
J: TRBJ2-7

DNA: TGTGCCAGCAGCTTACCGGGACAGGAGACCACCGGGGAGCTGTTTTTT
CDR3: CASSLPGQETTGELFF
size: NA
D: TRBD1
V: TRBV7-3
J: TRBJ2-2

DNA: TGTGCCAGCAGCCCAGGGTACACCGGGGAGCTGTTTTTT
CDR3: CASSPGYTGELFF
size: NA
D: NA
V: TRBV9
J: TRBJ2-2

DNA: TGTGCCAGCAGCCCGGGGGTGGTGACTGAAGCTTTCTTT
CDR3: CASSPGVVTEAFF
size: NA
D: NA
V: TRBV27
J: TRBJ1-1

DNA: TGTGCCTGGACCACTACGTGGGGTACTGGGGGAGGTACTGAAGCTTTCTTT
CDR3: CAWTTTWGTGGGTEAFF
size: NA
D: NA
V: TRBV30
J: TRBJ1-1

DNA: TGTGCCAGCAGTTACTCGATATACGCTACCTACGAGCAGTACTTC
CDR3: CASSYSIYATYEQYF
size: few
D: NA
V: TRBV6-5
J: TRBJ2-7

DNA: TGTGCCAGCAGCCCGCAGGGTTACTCTGGAAACACCATATATTTT
CDR3: CASSPQGYSGNTIYF
size: NA
D: NA
V: TRBV5-5
J: TRBJ1-3

DNA: TGTGCCAGCAGACCCCCAGGGGGGAACCCCTACGAGCAGTACTTC
CDR3: CASRPPGGNPYEQYF
size: NA
D: NA
V: TRBV3-1/TRBV3-2
J: TRBJ2-7

DNA: TGTGCCAGAAGCTCCAACAGGATTACCTACGAGCAGTACTTC
CDR3: CARSSNRITYEQYF
size: NA
D: NA
V: TRBV5-3
J: TRBJ2-7

DNA: TGCGCCAGCAGCCAAGACGGAGAACAGCCCCAGCATTTT
CDR3: CASSQDGEQPQHF
size: NA
D: NA
V: TRBV4-1
J: TRBJ1-5

DNA: TGTGCCAGCAGCGCCCGGGGTGAGCAGTTCTTC
CDR3: CASSARGEQFF
size: NA
D: NA
V: TRBV9
J: TRBJ2-1

DNA: TGTGCCAGCAGCTTCAAGGGACAGGTTTCCACCTTC
CDR3: CASSFKGQVSTF
size: NA
D: TRBD1
V: TRBV12-3/TRBV12-4
J: TRBJ1-2

DNA: TGCGCCAGCAGCTTCGGAGGGCAGGGGGCATCGGATACGCAGTATTTT
CDR3: CASSFGGQGASDTQYF
size: NA
D: TRBD1
V: TRBV5-1
J: TRBJ2-3

DNA: TGTGCCAGCAGTGGCTGGACAGGGCTGAGCGAAAAACTGTTTTTT
CDR3: CASSGWTGLSEKLFF
size: NA
D: TRBD1
V: TRBV25-1
J: TRBJ1-4

DNA: TGCGCCAGCAGCCAAGATTTCCCGGCGTGGGGGGGGCCCGGCTCTGGAAACACCATATATTTT
CDR3: CASSQDFPAWGGPGSGNTIYF
size: NA
D: NA
V: TRBV4-3
J: TRBJ1-3

DNA: TGTGCCAGCAGCCCGGGGGGGGCCTTAGAGACCCAGTACTTC
CDR3: CASSPGGALETQYF
size: once
D: TRBD2
V: TRBV5-4
J: TRBJ2-5

DNA: TGTGCCAGCAGCTTAGCACAGAGAATACCAGTGCTGTTCTTC
CDR3: CASSLAQRIPVLFF
size: few
D: NA
V: TRBV7-9
J: TRBJ2-1

DNA: TGTGCCAGCAGCTTACAGCAGAGGGCCACAGATACGCAGTATTTT
CDR3: CASSLQQRATDTQYF
size: NA
D: NA
V: TRBV11-2
J: TRBJ2-3

DNA: TGTGCCAGCAGTTTATCATTATACCAAGAGACCCAGTACTTC
CDR3: CASSLSLYQETQYF
size: NA
D: NA
V: TRBV27
J: TRBJ2-5

DNA: TGTGCCAGCAGCCCGGCGGGCGGATTCTATGGCTACACCTTC
CDR3: CASSPAGGFYGYTF
size: NA
D: NA
V: TRBV7-2
J: TRBJ1-2

DNA: TGTGCCAGCTATGGCGGCATCGAGACCCAGTACTTC
CDR3: CASYGGIETQYF
size: NA
D: NA
V: TRBV3-1/TRBV3-2
J: TRBJ2-5

DNA: TGTGCCAGTAGTATGGGACAGGGGCTCATCGGTGGGGAGACCCAGTACTTC
CDR3: CASSMGQGLIGGETQYF
size: NA
D: TRBD1
V: TRBV19
J: TRBJ2-5

DNA: TGCGCCAGCAGCTTGGCCGGACCTCTGGAGGGGCAGTACTTC
CDR3: CASSLAGPLEGQYF
size: NA
D: NA
V: TRBV5-1
J: TRBJ2-7

DNA: TGTGCCAGCAGCTTATACAGAGATAGCAATCAGCCCCAGCATTTT
CDR3: CASSLYRDSNQPQHF
size: NA
D: NA
V: TRBV7-2
J: TRBJ1-5

DNA: TGCGCCAGCAGCTTGTTAGGGGACACTGAAGCTTTCTTT
CDR3: CASSLLGDTEAFF
size: NA
D: NA
V: TRBV5-1
J: TRBJ1-1

DNA: TGTGCCAGCAGCGCCACCCCCGACAGAACCTCAGAAAAACTGTTTTTT
CDR3: CASSATPDRTSEKLFF
size: NA
D: NA
V: TRBV7-8
J: TRBJ1-4

DNA: TGCGCCAGCAGCCAAGATTTGACAGTCACCTACGAGCAGTACTTC
CDR3: CASSQDLTVTYEQYF
size: NA
D: NA
V: TRBV4-1
J: TRBJ2-7

DNA: TGCGCCAGCAGCCAAGAATGGGGCTCAAATCAGCCCCAGCATTTT
CDR3: CASSQEWGSNQPQHF
size: NA
D: NA
V: TRBV4-1
J: TRBJ1-5

DNA: TGTGCCAGCAGCGGCGGGGGAGGGATGAACACTGAAGCTTTCTTT
CDR3: CASSGGGGMNTEAFF
size: NA
D: NA
V: TRBV5-5
J: TRBJ1-1

DNA: TGCGCCAGCAGCTTGGACAGAGGCACAGATACGCAGTATTTT
CDR3: CASSLDRGTDTQYF
size: NA
D: NA
V: TRBV5-1
J: TRBJ2-3

DNA: TGTGCCAGCAGCGTAGCGGGGACAGGGAACGAAAAACTGTTTTTT
CDR3: CASSVAGTGNEKLFF
size: NA
D: TRBD1
V: TRBV9
J: TRBJ1-4

DNA: TGTGCCAGCAGCTTGGCTGCCGGGACAGGGGGGACCGGGGAGCTGTTTTTT
CDR3: CASSLAAGTGGTGELFF
size: NA
D: TRBD1
V: TRBV5-4
J: TRBJ2-2

DNA: TGTGCCAGCAGTCACGGACACTTCAACACTGAAGCTTTCTTT
CDR3: CASSHGHFNTEAFF
size: NA
D: NA
V: TRBV6-4
J: TRBJ1-1

DNA: TGTGCCACCGGCAGACAGAGGTTCGGCACAGATACGCAGTATTTT
CDR3: CATGRQRFGTDTQYF
size: NA
D: NA
V: TRBV15
J: TRBJ2-3

DNA: TGTGCCAGCAGCCCGGACAGGGGCCATGAAAAACTGTTTTTT
CDR3: CASSPDRGHEKLFF
size: NA
D: TRBD1
V: TRBV5-6
J: TRBJ1-4

DNA: TGTGCCAGCAGTCGGGACAGGAACTATGGCTACACCTTC
CDR3: CASSRDRNYGYTF
size: NA
D: TRBD1
V: TRBV6-5
J: TRBJ1-2

DNA: TGTGCCAGCAGTTTATCAAGGGGGCCGAACACTGAAGCTTTCTTT
CDR3: CASSLSRGPNTEAFF
size: NA
D: TRBD1
V: TRBV27
J: TRBJ1-1

DNA: TGTGCCAGCAGCCAAGCGGGGGTGAACTCCACAGATACGCAGTATTTT
CDR3: CASSQAGVNSTDTQYF
size: few
D: NA
V: TRBV3-1/TRBV3-2
J: TRBJ2-3